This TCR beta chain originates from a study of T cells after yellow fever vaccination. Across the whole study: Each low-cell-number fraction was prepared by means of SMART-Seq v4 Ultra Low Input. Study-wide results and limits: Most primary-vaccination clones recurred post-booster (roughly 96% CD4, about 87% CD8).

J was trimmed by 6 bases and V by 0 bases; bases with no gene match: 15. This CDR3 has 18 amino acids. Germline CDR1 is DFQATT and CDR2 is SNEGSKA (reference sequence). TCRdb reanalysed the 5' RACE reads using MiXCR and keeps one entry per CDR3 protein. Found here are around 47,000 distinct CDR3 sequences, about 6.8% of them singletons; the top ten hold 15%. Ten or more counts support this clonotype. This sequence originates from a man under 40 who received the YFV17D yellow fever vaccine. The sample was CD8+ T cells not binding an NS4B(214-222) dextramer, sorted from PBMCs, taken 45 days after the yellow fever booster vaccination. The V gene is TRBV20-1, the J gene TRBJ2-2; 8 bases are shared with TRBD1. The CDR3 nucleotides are TGCAGTGCTAGAGATCTCTATGGGCAGGGGGCGATGGCCGGGGAGCTGTTTTTT. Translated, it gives CSARDLYGQGAMAGELFF.